This TCR beta chain was sequenced for a study of Ad26.COV2.S vaccination and SARS-CoV-2 variants. V was pared by 8 bases and J by 6 bases, with 9 bases of the junction left unmatched. The CDR3 runs 14 residues. Germline V lookup: CDR1 MDHEN, CDR2 SYDVKM. The treatment was: some 20 received Ad26.COV2.S at low or high dose, single or two shots; about 5 received placebo; per-sample allocation not given. All samples were drawn on day 63, counting from the first vaccine or placebo injection. Some clones are missing from TCRdb's copy, which holds only in-frame ones; the method was immunoSEQ multiplex PCR. This table holds some 250,000 clones, approximately 87% found once. In this sample, this clone turned up a few times.

The clonotype originates from a person aged 18 to 65 who received the Ad26.COV2.S COVID-19 vaccine or a placebo. The sequences come from peripheral blood, collected in a trial of Ad26.COV2.S vaccine versus placebo. This chain uses TRBV28 with TRBJ1-5; 8 nucleotides match TRBD1. The CDR3 region has the DNA TGTGCCAGCTACCGACAGGGGAGCGGTCAGCCCCAGCATTTT. As protein: CASYRQGSGQPQHF.